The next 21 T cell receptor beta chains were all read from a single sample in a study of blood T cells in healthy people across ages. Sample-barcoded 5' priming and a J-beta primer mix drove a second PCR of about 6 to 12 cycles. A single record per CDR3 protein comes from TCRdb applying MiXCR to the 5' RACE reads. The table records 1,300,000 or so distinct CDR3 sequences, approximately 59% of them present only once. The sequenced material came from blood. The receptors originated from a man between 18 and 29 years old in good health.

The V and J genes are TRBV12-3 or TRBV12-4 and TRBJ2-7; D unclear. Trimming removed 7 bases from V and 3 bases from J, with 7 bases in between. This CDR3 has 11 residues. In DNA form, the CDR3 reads TGTGCCAGCACCTCAAACTACGAGCAGTACTTC. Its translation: CASTSNYEQYF.

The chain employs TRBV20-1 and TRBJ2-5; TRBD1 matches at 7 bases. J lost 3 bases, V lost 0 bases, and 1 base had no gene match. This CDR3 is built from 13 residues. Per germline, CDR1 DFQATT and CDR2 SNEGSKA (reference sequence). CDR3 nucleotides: TGCAGTGCTAGAGAAACAGGGGAAGAGACCCAGTACTTC. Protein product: CSARETGEETQYF.

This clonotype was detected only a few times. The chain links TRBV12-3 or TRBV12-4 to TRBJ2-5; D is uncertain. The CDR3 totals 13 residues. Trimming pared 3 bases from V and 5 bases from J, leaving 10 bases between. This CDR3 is CASSFFQVETQYF. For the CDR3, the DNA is TGTGCCAGCAGTTTTTTTCAGGTCGAGACCCAGTACTTC.

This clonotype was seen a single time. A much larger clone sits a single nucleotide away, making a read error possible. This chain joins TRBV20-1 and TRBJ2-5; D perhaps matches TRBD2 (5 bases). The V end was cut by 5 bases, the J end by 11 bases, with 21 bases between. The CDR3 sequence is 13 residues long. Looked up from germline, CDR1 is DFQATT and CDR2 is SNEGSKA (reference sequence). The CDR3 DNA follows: TGCAGTGCTGGATTCCTGGATTCCGGGGAGCAGTACTTC. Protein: CSAGFLDSGEQYF.

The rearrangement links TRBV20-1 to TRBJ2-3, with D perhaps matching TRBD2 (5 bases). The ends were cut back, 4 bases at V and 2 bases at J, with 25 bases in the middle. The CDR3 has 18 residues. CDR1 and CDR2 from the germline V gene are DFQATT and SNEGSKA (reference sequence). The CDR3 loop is CSANAIKGGGHDTDTQYF. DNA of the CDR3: TGCAGTGCTAACGCTATTAAAGGAGGCGGCCACGACACAGATACGCAGTATTTT.

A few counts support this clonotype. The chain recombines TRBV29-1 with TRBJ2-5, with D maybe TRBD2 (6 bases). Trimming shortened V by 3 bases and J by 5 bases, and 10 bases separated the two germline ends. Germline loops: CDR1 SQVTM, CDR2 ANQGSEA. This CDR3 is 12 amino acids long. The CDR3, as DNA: TGCAGCGTTGATTATGGGAGGGAGACCCAGTACTTC. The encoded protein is CSVDYGRETQYF.

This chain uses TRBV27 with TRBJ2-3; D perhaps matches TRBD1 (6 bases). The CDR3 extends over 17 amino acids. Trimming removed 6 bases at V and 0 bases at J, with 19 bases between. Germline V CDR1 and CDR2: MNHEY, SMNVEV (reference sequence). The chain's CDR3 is CASREVLGTNSTDTQYF. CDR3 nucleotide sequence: TGTGCCAGCAGGGAGGTACTCGGGACAAACAGCACAGATACGCAGTATTTT.

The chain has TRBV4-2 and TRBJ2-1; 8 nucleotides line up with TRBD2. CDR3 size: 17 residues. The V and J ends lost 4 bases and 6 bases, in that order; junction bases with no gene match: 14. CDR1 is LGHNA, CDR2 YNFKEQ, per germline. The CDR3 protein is CASSPYPRGGRTNEQFF. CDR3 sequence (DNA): TGTGCCAGCAGCCCTTACCCTCGTGGCGGGAGGACCAATGAGCAGTTCTTC.

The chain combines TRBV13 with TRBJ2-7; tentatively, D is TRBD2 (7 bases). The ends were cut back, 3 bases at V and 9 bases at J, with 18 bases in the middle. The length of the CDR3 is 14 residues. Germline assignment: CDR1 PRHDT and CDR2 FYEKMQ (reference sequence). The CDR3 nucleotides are TGTGCCAGCAGCTTTCGACGGGGGGCGGGTGTGCAGTACTTC. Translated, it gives CASSFRRGAGVQYF.

This CDR3 is CASSSGTGRRGESEQFF. The CDR3 nucleotides read TGTGCCAGCAGCTCCGGGACAGGCCGAAGGGGGGAGAGTGAGCAGTTCTTC. J is TRBJ2-1 and V is TRBV9; 8 bases fit TRBD1. CDR1 is SGDLS, CDR2 YYNGEE, per germline. V was pared by 4 bases and J by 9 bases, with 18 bases of the junction left unmatched. The CDR3 contains 17 residues.

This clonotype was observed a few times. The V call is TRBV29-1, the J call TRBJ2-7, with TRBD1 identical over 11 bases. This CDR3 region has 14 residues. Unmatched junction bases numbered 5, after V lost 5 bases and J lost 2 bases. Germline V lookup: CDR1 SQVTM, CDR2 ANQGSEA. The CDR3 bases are TGCAGCGTTCCCGGACAGGGGGCCACCTACGAGCAGTACTTC. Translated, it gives CSVPGQGATYEQYF.

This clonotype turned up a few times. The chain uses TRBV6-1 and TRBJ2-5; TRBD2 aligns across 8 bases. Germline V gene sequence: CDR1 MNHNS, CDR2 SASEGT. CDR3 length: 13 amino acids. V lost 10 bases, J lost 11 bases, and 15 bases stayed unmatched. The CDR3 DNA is TGTGCCACCCAAGATCTACTAGCGGCTGGGCAGTACTTC. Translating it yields CATQDLLAAGQYF.

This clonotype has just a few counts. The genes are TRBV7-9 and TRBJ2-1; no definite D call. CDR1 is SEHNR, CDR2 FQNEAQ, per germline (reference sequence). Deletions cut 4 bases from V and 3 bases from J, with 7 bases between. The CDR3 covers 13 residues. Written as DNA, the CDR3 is TGTGCCAGCAGCTCACGGCTCTACAATGAGCAGTTCTTC. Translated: CASSSRLYNEQFF.

The CDR3 DNA sequence: TGTGCCAGCAGCTTTTTTCCGGAGGGTCCTGAGCAGTACTTC. It translates to CASSFFPEGPEQYF. The V call is TRBV7-2, the J call TRBJ2-5; tentative D call: TRBD2 (6 bases). Germline values: CDR1 SGHTA, CDR2 FQGNSA. The CDR3 covers 14 residues. The ends were cut back, 3 bases at V and 11 bases at J, with 19 bases in the middle. Full variable domain (remainder filled in from reference TRBV7-2 and TRBJ2-5): GAGVSQSPSNKVTEKGKDVELRCDPISGHTALYWYRQSLGQGLEFLIYFQGNSAPDKSGLPSDRFSAERTGGSVSTLTIQRTQQEDSAVYLCASSFFPEGPEQYFGPGTRLLVL.

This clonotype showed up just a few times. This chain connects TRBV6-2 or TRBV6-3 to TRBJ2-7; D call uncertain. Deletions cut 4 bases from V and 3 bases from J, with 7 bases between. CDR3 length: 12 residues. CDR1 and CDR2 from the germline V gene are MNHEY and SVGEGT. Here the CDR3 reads CASSWALYEQYF. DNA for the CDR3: TGTGCCAGCAGTTGGGCCCTCTACGAGCAGTACTTC.

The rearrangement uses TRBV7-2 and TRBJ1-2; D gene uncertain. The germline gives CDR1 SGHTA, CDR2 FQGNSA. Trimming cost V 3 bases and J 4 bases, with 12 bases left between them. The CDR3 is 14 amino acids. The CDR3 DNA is TGTGCCAGCAGCTTGAAGAGCCACAGCTATGGCTACACCTTC. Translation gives CASSLKSHSYGYTF.

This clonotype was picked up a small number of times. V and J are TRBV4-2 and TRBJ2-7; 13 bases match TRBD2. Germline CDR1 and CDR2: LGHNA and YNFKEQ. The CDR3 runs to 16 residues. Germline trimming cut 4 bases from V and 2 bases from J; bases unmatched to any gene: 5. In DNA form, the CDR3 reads TGTGCCAGCAGCCGATACACTAGCGGGGGGGCCTACGAGCAGTACTTC. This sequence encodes CASSRYTSGGAYEQYF.

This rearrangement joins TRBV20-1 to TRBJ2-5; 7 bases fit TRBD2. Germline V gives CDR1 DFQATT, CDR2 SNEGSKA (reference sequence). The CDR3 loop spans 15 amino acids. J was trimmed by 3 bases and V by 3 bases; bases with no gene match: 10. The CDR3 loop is CSARRRGKPEETQYF. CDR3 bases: TGCAGTGCTAGGCGGCGGGGGAAACCCGAAGAGACCCAGTACTTC.

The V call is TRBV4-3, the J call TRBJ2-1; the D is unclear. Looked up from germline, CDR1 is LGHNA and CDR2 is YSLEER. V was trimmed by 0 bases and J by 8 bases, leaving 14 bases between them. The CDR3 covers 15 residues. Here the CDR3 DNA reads TGCGCCAGCAGCCAAGAGCCAGAATTTAGGGATGAGCAGTTCTTC. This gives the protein CASSQEPEFRDEQFF.

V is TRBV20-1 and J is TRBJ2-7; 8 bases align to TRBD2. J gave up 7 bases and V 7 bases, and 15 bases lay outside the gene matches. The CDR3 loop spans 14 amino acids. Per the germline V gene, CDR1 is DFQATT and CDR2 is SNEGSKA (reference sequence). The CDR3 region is CSVSRASGYNEQYF. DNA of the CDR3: TGCAGTGTTTCCCGGGCTAGCGGGTACAATGAGCAGTACTTC.

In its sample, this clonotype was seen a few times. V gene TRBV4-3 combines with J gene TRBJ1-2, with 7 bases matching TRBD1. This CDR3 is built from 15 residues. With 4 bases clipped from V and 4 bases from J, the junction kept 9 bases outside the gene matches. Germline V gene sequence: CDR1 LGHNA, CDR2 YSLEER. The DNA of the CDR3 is TGCGCCAGCAGCCGGATTAGACAGGGAGGCTATGGCTACACCTTC. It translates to CASSRIRQGGYGYTF.